The next 13 T cell receptor beta chains were all read from a single sample in a study of T-cell memory formation after mild COVID-19. One entry per CDR3 protein, called by TCRdb with MiXCR from the 5' RACE reads. The table lists a few hundred thousand distinct CDR3 sequences, roughly 8.2% of them singletons, with 22% in the top ten. Sequencing was done on a sample of PBMCs or a T cell subset sorted from them (not recorded which). The receptor source for this set is a man younger than 35 who had mild COVID-19 (a few samples of this study predate the infection). Cell type and time point are not known.

This clonotype was found a few times. This chain connects TRBV6-6 to TRBJ2-2; D assignment may be TRBD1 or TRBD2 (5 bases each). Per germline, CDR1 MNHNY and CDR2 SVGAGI (reference sequence). This CDR3 comprises 15 residues. V was trimmed by 2 bases and J by 4 bases, leaving 11 bases between them. The CDR3 sequence is CASSYRGRGTGELFF. CDR3 nucleotide sequence: TGTGCCAGCAGTTACAGGGGCCGGGGCACCGGGGAGCTGTTTTTT.

The chain joins TRBV18 to TRBJ1-4; 8 nucleotides align to TRBD1. Germline assignment: CDR1 KGHSH and CDR2 LQKENI. The J segment lost 8 bases and the V segment lost 4 bases, leaving 9 bases of the junction unmatched. This CDR3 spans 15 amino acids. The CDR3 protein is CASSLMGQGAEKLFF. CDR3 in DNA: TGTGCCAGCTCACTGATGGGGCAGGGGGCCGAAAAACTGTTTTTT.

This clonotype was counted only a few times. This chain joins TRBV7-8 and TRBJ1-2, with D tentatively TRBD1 (5 bases). CDR3 length equals 15 residues. Germline lookup yields CDR1 SGHVS and CDR2 FQNEAQ. The ends were cut back, 5 bases at V and 0 bases at J, with 13 bases in the middle. The CDR3 reads CASSIRDGSNYGYTF. The CDR3 nucleotides read TGTGCCAGCAGCATACGGGACGGCTCTAACTATGGCTACACCTTC.

This clonotype appeared a few times. Here the CDR3 reads CSAGGLAGAIYNEQFF. The DNA of the CDR3 is TGCAGTGCTGGGGGACTAGCGGGGGCCATCTACAATGAGCAGTTCTTC. The chain employs TRBV20-1 and TRBJ2-1; 14 nucleotides agree with TRBD2. The V and J ends lost 5 bases and 3 bases, in that order; junction bases with no gene match: 6. Germline values: CDR1 DFQATT, CDR2 SNEGSKA (reference sequence). This CDR3 has 16 amino acids.

The chain employs TRBV13 and TRBJ2-2, with D perhaps TRBD1 (6 bases). Per germline, CDR1 PRHDT and CDR2 FYEKMQ (reference sequence). With 3 bases removed from V and 8 bases from J, the gap between germline ends came to 19 bases. This CDR3 has 16 residues. The CDR3 coding sequence is TGTGCCAGCAGCTTTAGACAGGAGGTTTCAGCGGGGGAGCTGTTTTTT. As protein: CASSFRQEVSAGELFF.

This clonotype was seen a handful of times. The chain uses TRBV5-1 and TRBJ2-2; 14 bases line up with TRBD2. Germline CDR1 and CDR2: SGHRS and YFSETQ. The V gene end was trimmed by 6 bases and the J gene end by 2 bases; junction bases not matched to a gene: 3. The CDR3 runs 16 residues. The CDR3 reads CASKTSGGANTGELFF. CDR3 nucleotide sequence: TGCGCCAGCAAGACTAGCGGGGGGGCTAACACCGGGGAGCTGTTTTTT.

This clonotype was detected only a few times. The J gene is TRBJ2-3, the V gene TRBV5-1; D is ambiguous. Trimming took off 7 bases at V and 3 bases at J, with 18 bases between the two ends. The CDR3 is 15 amino acids. Germline V gives CDR1 SGHRS, CDR2 YFSETQ. This CDR3 is CASRQLELVTDTQYF. The DNA for the CDR3 is TGCGCCAGCCGTCAGCTTGAACTGGTGACAGATACGCAGTATTTT.

This chain joins TRBV6-4 and TRBJ2-2; 7 nucleotides line up with TRBD1. Germline V gives CDR1 MRHNA, CDR2 SNTAGT. The CDR3 consists of 16 residues. Losses at the gene ends were 6 bases for V and 4 bases for J; bases not matched to a gene: 11. The CDR3 DNA sequence: TGTGCCAGCAGCGAGACAGGGCCCCCCTCCACCGGGGAGCTGTTTTTT. This gives the protein CASSETGPPSTGELFF.

This clonotype was seen ten or more times. The chain joins TRBV20-1 to TRBJ2-3; 9 bases fit TRBD1. The CDR3 runs 17 residues. Germline-derived CDR1 and CDR2 are DFQATT and SNEGSKA (reference sequence). V trimming: 5 bases; J trimming: 4 bases; junction bases outside the gene matches: 16. In DNA form, the CDR3 reads TGCAGTGCTGATCCCCTACAGGGGGCTAACTACGCAGATACGCAGTATTTT. This sequence encodes CSADPLQGANYADTQYF.

The table lists this clonotype with a few counts. The chain has TRBV7-9 and TRBJ1-2; 8 bases fit TRBD1. This CDR3 region has 15 residues. Per germline, CDR1 SEHNR and CDR2 FQNEAQ (reference sequence). The V segment lost 5 bases and the J segment 3 bases; nucleotides outside the gene matches: 8. CDR3 sequence: CASSGAGTGDYGYTF. In DNA form, the CDR3 reads TGTGCCAGCAGCGGAGCCGGGACAGGAGACTATGGCTACACCTTC.

The V and J genes are TRBV7-2 and TRBJ2-2, with D unresolved. The germline gives CDR1 SGHTA, CDR2 FQGNSA. V shed 5 bases and J shed 5 bases, with 15 bases lying between them. The CDR3 is made up of 15 amino acids. CDR3 region: CASSPQGIGTGELFF. The CDR3 coding sequence is TGTGCCAGCAGCCCCCAAGGAATAGGGACCGGGGAGCTGTTTTTT.

The J gene is TRBJ2-2, the V gene TRBV6-5, with D maybe TRBD2 (6 bases). CDR1 is MNHEY, CDR2 SVGAGI, per germline. The V gene lost 5 bases and the J gene lost 6 bases, with 19 bases spanning the gap. The CDR3 extends over 16 amino acids. In DNA, the CDR3 is TGTGCCAGCAGTGCCCCACCCTGGACTACGGCCGGGGAGCTGTTTTTT. Translated: CASSAPPWTTAGELFF.

The chain recombines TRBV3-1 with TRBJ1-3; a weak D match, TRBD1 (5 bases). This CDR3 has 16 amino acids. Per the germline V gene, CDR1 is LGHDT and CDR2 is YNNKEL (reference sequence). V lost 4 bases and J 0 bases, leaving 13 bases between the germline ends. The CDR3 DNA reads as TGTGCCAGCAGCCCTCGGGACGGTATCTCTGGAAACACCATATATTTT. Translating gives CASSPRDGISGNTIYF.